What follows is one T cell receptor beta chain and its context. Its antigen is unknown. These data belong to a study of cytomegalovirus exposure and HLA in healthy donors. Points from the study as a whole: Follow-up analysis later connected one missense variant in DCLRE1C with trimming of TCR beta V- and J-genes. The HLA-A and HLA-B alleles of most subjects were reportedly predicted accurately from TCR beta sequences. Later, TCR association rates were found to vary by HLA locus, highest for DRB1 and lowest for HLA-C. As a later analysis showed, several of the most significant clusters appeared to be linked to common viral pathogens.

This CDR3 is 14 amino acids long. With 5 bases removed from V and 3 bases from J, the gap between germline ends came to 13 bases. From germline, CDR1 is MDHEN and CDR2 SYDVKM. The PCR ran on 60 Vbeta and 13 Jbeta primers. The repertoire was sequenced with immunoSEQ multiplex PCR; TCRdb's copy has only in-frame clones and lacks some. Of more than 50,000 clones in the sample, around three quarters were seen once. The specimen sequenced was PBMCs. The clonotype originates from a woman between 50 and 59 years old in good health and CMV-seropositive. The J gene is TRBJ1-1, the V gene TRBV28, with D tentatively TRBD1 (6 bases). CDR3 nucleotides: TGTGCCAGCAGTCAAGGGGGGGCCCACACTGAAGCTTTCTTT. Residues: CASSQGGAHTEAFF.